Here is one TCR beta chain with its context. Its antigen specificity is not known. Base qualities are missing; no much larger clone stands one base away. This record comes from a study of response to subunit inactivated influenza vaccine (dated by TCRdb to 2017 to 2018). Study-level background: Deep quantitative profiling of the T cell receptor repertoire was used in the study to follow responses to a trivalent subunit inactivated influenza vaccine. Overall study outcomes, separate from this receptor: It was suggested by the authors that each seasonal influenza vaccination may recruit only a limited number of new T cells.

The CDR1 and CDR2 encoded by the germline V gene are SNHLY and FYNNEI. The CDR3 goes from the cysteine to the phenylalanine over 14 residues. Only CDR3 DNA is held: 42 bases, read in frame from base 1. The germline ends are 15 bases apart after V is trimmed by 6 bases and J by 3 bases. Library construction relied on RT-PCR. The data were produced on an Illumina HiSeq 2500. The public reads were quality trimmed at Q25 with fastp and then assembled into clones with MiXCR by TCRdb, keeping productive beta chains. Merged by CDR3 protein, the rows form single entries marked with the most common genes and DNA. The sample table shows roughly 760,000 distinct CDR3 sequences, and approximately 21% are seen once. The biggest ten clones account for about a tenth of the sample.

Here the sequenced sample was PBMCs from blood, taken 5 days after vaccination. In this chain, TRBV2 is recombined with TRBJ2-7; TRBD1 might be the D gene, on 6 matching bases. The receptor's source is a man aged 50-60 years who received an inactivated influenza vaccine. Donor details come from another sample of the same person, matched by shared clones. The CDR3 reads CASRSDSHYYEQYF. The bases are TGTGCCAGCAGGTCGGACAGCCATTACTACGAGCAGTACTTC.